A selection of T cell receptor beta chains follows, all from one sample in a study of spatial heterogeneity in lung cancer. TCRdb reprocessed the 5' RACE reads via MiXCR and lists one record per CDR3 protein. The repertoire consists of 40,000 to 55,000 distinct CDR3 sequences, with 12% to 15% occurring once and the leading ten covering 50% to 60%. Sequenced material: PBMCs, taken at surgery. The receptors shown here come from a male donor with early-stage non-small cell lung cancer. Each CDR3 is given with its conserved first and last residue. D genes are given only for firm matches. Not every row has a clone size; where given, it reads once, few, many or a size class.

cdr3_aa: CASSLGSLNTGELFF
cdr3_nt: TGCGCCAGCAGCTTGGGGAGCCTTAACACCGGGGAGCTGTTTTTT
j_call: TRBJ2-2
d_call: -
clone_size: few
v_call: TRBV5-1
cdr3_length: 15

cdr3_aa: CASSLRQGAANEQFF
cdr3_nt: TGCGCCAGCAGCTTGCGGCAGGGGGCCGCCAATGAGCAGTTCTTC
j_call: TRBJ2-1
d_call: TRBD1
clone_size: -
v_call: TRBV5-1
cdr3_length: 15

cdr3_aa: CASSGSNSPLHF
cdr3_nt: TGTGCCAGCAGTGGGAGTAATTCACCCCTCCACTTT
j_call: TRBJ1-6
d_call: -
clone_size: many
v_call: TRBV25-1
cdr3_length: 12

cdr3_aa: CASSLAAPGAFF
cdr3_nt: TGTGCCAGCAGCTTAGCGGCACCTGGAGCTTTCTTT
j_call: TRBJ1-1
d_call: -
clone_size: -
v_call: TRBV7-9
cdr3_length: 12

cdr3_aa: CASSLGPRDILFSGRAREQYF
cdr3_nt: TGTGCCAGCAGCTTAGGCCCCCGGGACATCCTTTTTAGCGGGAGGGCGCGCGAGCAGTACTTC
j_call: TRBJ2-7
d_call: TRBD2
clone_size: few
v_call: TRBV7-6
cdr3_length: 21

cdr3_aa: CASSLGIQGVETQYF
cdr3_nt: TGTGCCAGCAGTTTGGGAATCCAGGGGGTAGAGACCCAGTACTTC
j_call: TRBJ2-5
d_call: TRBD1
clone_size: many
v_call: TRBV7-9
cdr3_length: 15

cdr3_aa: CASSFTGISGYTF
cdr3_nt: TGTGCCAGCAGTTTCACAGGGATCTCTGGCTACACCTTC
j_call: TRBJ1-2
d_call: -
clone_size: -
v_call: TRBV6-6
cdr3_length: 13

cdr3_aa: CASSPGTGSETQYF
cdr3_nt: TGTGCCAGCAGCCCCGGGACAGGCTCAGAGACCCAGTACTTC
j_call: TRBJ2-5
d_call: TRBD1
clone_size: -
v_call: TRBV7-3
cdr3_length: 14

cdr3_aa: CASRTFASSYNSPLHF
cdr3_nt: TGTGCCAGTCGGACGTTCGCAAGCTCCTATAATTCACCCCTCCACTTT
j_call: TRBJ1-6
d_call: -
clone_size: many
v_call: TRBV28
cdr3_length: 16

cdr3_aa: CASSLGARSTDTQYF
cdr3_nt: TGTGCCAGCAGCTTGGGAGCACGTAGCACAGATACGCAGTATTTT
j_call: TRBJ2-3
d_call: -
clone_size: few
v_call: TRBV5-4
cdr3_length: 15

cdr3_aa: CASSRLAGGTGELFF
cdr3_nt: TGTGCCAGCAGTCGACTAGCGGGGGGTACCGGGGAGCTGTTTTTT
j_call: TRBJ2-2
d_call: TRBD2
clone_size: many
v_call: TRBV6-5
cdr3_length: 15

cdr3_aa: CSVNDGYNEQFF
cdr3_nt: TGCAGCGTTAATGACGGATACAATGAGCAGTTCTTC
j_call: TRBJ2-1
d_call: -
clone_size: many
v_call: TRBV29-1
cdr3_length: 12

cdr3_aa: CASSLRTSLLTQYF
cdr3_nt: TGTGCCAGCAGCCTCAGGACATCCCTGTTGACCCAGTACTTC
j_call: TRBJ2-5
d_call: -
clone_size: -
v_call: TRBV21-1
cdr3_length: 14

cdr3_aa: CASSLARLAGFQETQYF
cdr3_nt: TGTGCCAGCAGCTTGGCGAGACTAGCGGGCTTCCAAGAGACCCAGTACTTC
j_call: TRBJ2-5
d_call: TRBD2
clone_size: few
v_call: TRBV5-6
cdr3_length: 17

cdr3_aa: CASSRGHVEQYF
cdr3_nt: TGTGCCAGCAGCCGAGGTCACGTCGAGCAGTACTTC
j_call: TRBJ2-7
d_call: -
clone_size: -
v_call: TRBV7-6
cdr3_length: 12

cdr3_aa: CASMSGGPTDTQYF
cdr3_nt: TGCGCCAGCATGAGCGGGGGGCCGACAGATACGCAGTATTTT
j_call: TRBJ2-3
d_call: TRBD2
clone_size: many
v_call: TRBV5-1
cdr3_length: 14

cdr3_aa: CSARWVAAGNEQFF
cdr3_nt: TGCAGTGCTAGGTGGGTTGCCGCAGGCAATGAGCAGTTCTTC
j_call: TRBJ2-1
d_call: -
clone_size: -
v_call: TRBV20-1
cdr3_length: 14

cdr3_aa: CASSSDQEGNTIYF
cdr3_nt: TGCGCCAGCAGCTCGGACCAGGAGGGAAACACCATATATTTT
j_call: TRBJ1-3
d_call: -
clone_size: -
v_call: TRBV5-1
cdr3_length: 14

cdr3_aa: CSVDRGLSTGELFF
cdr3_nt: TGCAGCGTTGACCGGGGACTAAGCACCGGGGAGCTGTTTTTT
j_call: TRBJ2-2
d_call: TRBD2
clone_size: -
v_call: TRBV29-1
cdr3_length: 14

cdr3_aa: CASSLAAGGDQETQYF
cdr3_nt: TGTGCCAGCAGCTTGGCGGCGGGAGGGGATCAAGAGACCCAGTACTTC
j_call: TRBJ2-5
d_call: TRBD2
clone_size: once
v_call: TRBV5-6
cdr3_length: 16

cdr3_aa: CASSLAGVTQYF
cdr3_nt: TGCGCCAGCAGCTTGGCTGGAGTTACGCAGTATTTT
j_call: TRBJ2-3
d_call: -
clone_size: -
v_call: TRBV5-1
cdr3_length: 12

cdr3_aa: CASSRTGSYNEQFF
cdr3_nt: TGTGCCAGCAGCCGGACGGGGAGCTACAATGAGCAGTTCTTC
j_call: TRBJ2-1
d_call: -
clone_size: -
v_call: TRBV14
cdr3_length: 14

cdr3_aa: CASSLEGAGEGYTF
cdr3_nt: TGTGCCAGCAGTCTCGAAGGGGCAGGAGAAGGCTACACCTTC
j_call: TRBJ1-2
d_call: -
clone_size: few
v_call: TRBV2
cdr3_length: 14

cdr3_aa: CACRGQGNQPQHF
cdr3_nt: TGTGCCTGCCGGGGACAGGGTAATCAGCCCCAGCATTTT
j_call: TRBJ1-5
d_call: TRBD1
clone_size: few
v_call: TRBV6-5
cdr3_length: 13

cdr3_aa: CASSELAGDTGELFF
cdr3_nt: TGTGCCAGCAGTGAACTAGCGGGAGACACCGGGGAGCTGTTTTTT
j_call: TRBJ2-2
d_call: TRBD2
clone_size: many
v_call: TRBV6-4
cdr3_length: 15

cdr3_aa: CASRTSYRRNQPQHF
cdr3_nt: TGTGCCAGCAGGACGTCCTACAGGAGAAATCAGCCCCAGCATTTT
j_call: TRBJ1-5
d_call: -
clone_size: -
v_call: TRBV12-3/TRBV12-4
cdr3_length: 15

cdr3_aa: CASSPQGMSQETQYF
cdr3_nt: TGTGCCAGCAGCCCCCAGGGGATGAGCCAAGAGACCCAGTACTTC
j_call: TRBJ2-5
d_call: -
clone_size: many
v_call: TRBV11-2
cdr3_length: 15

cdr3_aa: CASSQGGGLNEQFF
cdr3_nt: TGCGCCAGCAGCCAAGGGGGAGGGTTGAATGAGCAGTTCTTC
j_call: TRBJ2-1
d_call: TRBD2
clone_size: few
v_call: TRBV4-1
cdr3_length: 14

cdr3_aa: CASSPLGTGYTEAFF
cdr3_nt: TGTGCCAGCAGCCCTCTTGGGACAGGGTACACTGAAGCTTTCTTT
j_call: TRBJ1-1
d_call: TRBD1
clone_size: -
v_call: TRBV3-1
cdr3_length: 15

cdr3_aa: CASSQSPSRGTDTQYF
cdr3_nt: TGTGCCAGCAGCCAAAGCCCCTCACGGGGCACAGATACGCAGTATTTT
j_call: TRBJ2-3
d_call: -
clone_size: -
v_call: TRBV3-1
cdr3_length: 16

cdr3_aa: CASSLVGPSTGELFF
cdr3_nt: TGCGCCAGCAGCTTGGTGGGGCCGTCCACCGGGGAGCTGTTTTTT
j_call: TRBJ2-2
d_call: -
clone_size: many
v_call: TRBV5-1
cdr3_length: 15

cdr3_aa: CASRAGLNEKLFF
cdr3_nt: TGTGCCAGCAGAGCCGGGTTAAATGAAAAACTGTTTTTT
j_call: TRBJ1-4
d_call: -
clone_size: few
v_call: TRBV12-3/TRBV12-4
cdr3_length: 13

cdr3_aa: CASSQMRNEQFF
cdr3_nt: TGTGCCAGCAGCCAGATGCGAAATGAGCAGTTCTTC
j_call: TRBJ2-1
d_call: -
clone_size: -
v_call: TRBV14
cdr3_length: 12

cdr3_aa: CASSVQAGSYNEQFF
cdr3_nt: TGTGCCAGCAGCGTACAAGCCGGCTCCTACAATGAGCAGTTCTTC
j_call: TRBJ2-1
d_call: -
clone_size: many
v_call: TRBV21-1
cdr3_length: 15

cdr3_aa: CASSLDLAGSYNEQFF
cdr3_nt: TGTGCCAGCAGCTTAGACTTGGCGGGGTCCTACAATGAGCAGTTCTTC
j_call: TRBJ2-1
d_call: -
clone_size: few
v_call: TRBV7-6
cdr3_length: 16

cdr3_aa: CASSQAVLYEQYF
cdr3_nt: TGCGCCAGCAGCCAAGCGGTCCTCTACGAGCAGTACTTC
j_call: TRBJ2-7
d_call: -
clone_size: few
v_call: TRBV4-1
cdr3_length: 13

cdr3_aa: CASSSRQGFEKLFF
cdr3_nt: TGTGCCAGCAGTTCCAGACAGGGGTTCGAAAAACTGTTTTTT
j_call: TRBJ1-4
d_call: TRBD1
clone_size: -
v_call: TRBV7-9
cdr3_length: 14

cdr3_aa: CASSQGVNADTQYF
cdr3_nt: TGCGCCAGCAGCCAAGGCGTTAACGCAGATACGCAGTATTTT
j_call: TRBJ2-3
d_call: -
clone_size: few
v_call: TRBV4-3
cdr3_length: 14

cdr3_aa: CASSMTSVGQPQHF
cdr3_nt: TGTGCCAGTAGTATGACATCGGTGGGGCAGCCCCAGCATTTT
j_call: TRBJ1-5
d_call: -
clone_size: few
v_call: TRBV19
cdr3_length: 14

cdr3_aa: CASSQFGKETQYF
cdr3_nt: TGTGCCAGCAGCCAATTTGGGAAAGAGACCCAGTACTTC
j_call: TRBJ2-5
d_call: -
clone_size: -
v_call: TRBV3-1
cdr3_length: 13

cdr3_aa: CSVSPGTADGYTF
cdr3_nt: TGCAGCGTATCACCGGGGACAGCGGATGGCTACACCTTC
j_call: TRBJ1-2
d_call: TRBD1
clone_size: -
v_call: TRBV29-1
cdr3_length: 13

cdr3_aa: CSARDGNQPQHF
cdr3_nt: TGCAGTGCTAGGGACGGCAATCAGCCCCAGCATTTT
j_call: TRBJ1-5
d_call: -
clone_size: -
v_call: TRBV20-1
cdr3_length: 12

cdr3_aa: CASPPAKGVPEKLFF
cdr3_nt: TGTGCAAGTCCCCCAGCAAAAGGGGTCCCTGAAAAACTGTTTTTT
j_call: TRBJ1-4
d_call: -
clone_size: few
v_call: TRBV12-2
cdr3_length: 15

cdr3_aa: CASSGVHGRGNYGYTF
cdr3_nt: TGTGCCAGCAGTGGCGTCCATGGCCGAGGGAACTATGGCTACACCTTC
j_call: TRBJ1-2
d_call: -
clone_size: -
v_call: TRBV27
cdr3_length: 16

cdr3_aa: CASSLRDGTEAFF
cdr3_nt: TGTGCCAGCAGCTTAAGGGATGGCACTGAAGCTTTCTTT
j_call: TRBJ1-1
d_call: -
clone_size: few
v_call: TRBV7-2
cdr3_length: 13

cdr3_aa: CASSPEIVNEQYF
cdr3_nt: TGTGCCAGCTCACCGGAAATAGTCAACGAGCAGTACTTC
j_call: TRBJ2-7
d_call: -
clone_size: few
v_call: TRBV18
cdr3_length: 13

cdr3_aa: CSVDEIGQALYGYTF
cdr3_nt: TGCAGCGTTGATGAGATTGGACAGGCCCTCTATGGCTACACCTTC
j_call: TRBJ1-2
d_call: TRBD1
clone_size: -
v_call: TRBV29-1
cdr3_length: 15

cdr3_aa: CASSYSKAGVYNEQFF
cdr3_nt: TGTGCCAGCAGTTATAGTAAGGCGGGAGTTTACAATGAGCAGTTCTTC
j_call: TRBJ2-1
d_call: TRBD2
clone_size: few
v_call: TRBV6-2/TRBV6-3
cdr3_length: 16

cdr3_aa: CAISESASGSTDTQYF
cdr3_nt: TGTGCCATCAGTGAGTCCGCTAGCGGGAGCACAGATACGCAGTATTTT
j_call: TRBJ2-3
d_call: TRBD2
clone_size: many
v_call: TRBV10-3
cdr3_length: 16

cdr3_aa: CASSFHGPQETQYF
cdr3_nt: TGTGCCAGCAGCTTTCATGGGCCTCAAGAGACCCAGTACTTC
j_call: TRBJ2-5
d_call: -
clone_size: -
v_call: TRBV3-1
cdr3_length: 14

cdr3_aa: CASSPIEGRGGELFF
cdr3_nt: TGCGCCAGCAGCCCCATTGAGGGGAGAGGCGGGGAGCTGTTTTTT
j_call: TRBJ2-2
d_call: -
clone_size: -
v_call: TRBV5-1
cdr3_length: 15

cdr3_aa: CASSSQSEGTIYF
cdr3_nt: TGTGCCAGCAGCTCCCAGAGTGAGGGCACCATATATTTT
j_call: TRBJ1-3
d_call: -
clone_size: -
v_call: TRBV7-8
cdr3_length: 13

cdr3_aa: CSAKHHTQYF
cdr3_nt: TGCAGTGCTAAACACCATACGCAGTATTTT
j_call: TRBJ2-3
d_call: -
clone_size: many
v_call: TRBV20-1
cdr3_length: 10

cdr3_aa: CASSKVFSSSGNTIYF
cdr3_nt: TGTGCCAGCAGCAAAGTTTTCAGCTCCTCTGGAAACACCATATATTTT
j_call: TRBJ1-3
d_call: -
clone_size: many
v_call: TRBV21-1
cdr3_length: 16